This is a list of T cell receptor beta chains from one sample in a study of T cells in Graves' hyperthyroidism and ophthalmopathy. TCRdb reanalysed the multiplex PCR reads using MiXCR and keeps one entry per CDR3 protein. The sample carries under 300,000 distinct CDR3 sequences, roughly 15% recorded once. The sequenced material came from blood. These receptors all stem from a woman aged 40-49 years with Graves' hyperthyroidism. CDR3s include the opening cysteine and the closing phenylalanine or tryptophan. A D gene is named only where the DNA matches it firmly. For some rows the clone size is stated as once, few or many, or as a class when expanded; others skip it.

.	TRBV2	TRBJ2-3	.	TGTGCCAGCAGTGTTAGCAGGGAGGATACGCAGTATTTT	CASSVSREDTQYF
many	TRBV10-3	TRBJ1-6	.	TGTGCCATCAGTGAGGTCTTCAATTCACCCCTCCACTTT	CAISEVFNSPLHF
few	TRBV13	TRBJ2-7	TRBD1	TGTGCCAGCAGCTTATCCTTGGGACAGGGGGCCTACGAGCAGTACTTC	CASSLSLGQGAYEQYF
many	TRBV5-1	TRBJ2-1	.	TGCGCCAGCGGCTCCTTAGTCGAGCAGTTCTTC	CASGSLVEQFF
.	TRBV7-8	TRBJ1-2	TRBD1	TGTGCCAGCAGTGGCCCGACAGGGGTTGGTGGCTACACCTTC	CASSGPTGVGGYTF
few	TRBV4-1	TRBJ2-2	.	TGCGCCAGCAGCCATGGGCGAGGGATCACCGGGGAGCTGTTTTTT	CASSHGRGITGELFF
many	TRBV29-1	TRBJ2-7	.	TGCAGCGTAGAGACATGGGGGCACGAGCAGTACTTC	CSVETWGHEQYF
many	TRBV11-2	TRBJ2-7	.	TGTGCCAGCAGCTCCCCCGCGCCAGGCTACGGCTACGAGCAGTACTTC	CASSSPAPGYGYEQYF
many	TRBV2	TRBJ2-7	.	TGTGCCAGCAGTGAAGCGTCGGGCATCCCCGCGGACGAGCAGTACTTC	CASSEASGIPADEQYF
few	TRBV10-3	TRBJ2-2	.	TGTGCCATCAGTGTCGACTACACCGGGGAGCTGTTTTTT	CAISVDYTGELFF
.	TRBV20-1	TRBJ1-3	.	TGCAGTGCTAGACTTCAGGGTCGGGGAAACACCATATATTTT	CSARLQGRGNTIYF
many	TRBV5-8	TRBJ2-1	.	TGTGCCAGCAGCTTGGACGGGGGTACCTACAATGAGCAGTTCTTC	CASSLDGGTYNEQFF
few	TRBV4-1	TRBJ2-7	.	TGCGCCAGCAGCCAAGGGCAACAGGGTTACGAGCAGTACTTC	CASSQGQQGYEQYF
few	TRBV28	TRBJ1-1	.	TGTGCCAGCAGACGCCAGGCCGCTCACACTGAAGCTTTCTTT	CASRRQAAHTEAFF
few	TRBV7-9	TRBJ2-3	.	TGTGCCAGCAGCGACGGGGATCTAGCGAGCACAGATACGCAGTATTTT	CASSDGDLASTDTQYF
.	TRBV6-1	TRBJ2-7	.	TGTGCCAGCTCTGCTCGGCAGTTCTACGAGCAGTACTTC	CASSARQFYEQYF
.	TRBV20-1	TRBJ1-5	.	TGCAGTGCTAGAGTGTCGGGGCACCAGCCCCAGCATTTT	CSARVSGHQPQHF
few	TRBV11-3	TRBJ1-5	TRBD1	TGTGCCAGCAGCCACCGTCGACAGGGGCCCACCAATCAGCCCCAGCATTTT	CASSHRRQGPTNQPQHF
many	TRBV2	TRBJ2-2	TRBD2	TGTGCCAGGGCTACTAGCGGAAACACCGGGGAGCTGTTTTTT	CARATSGNTGELFF
.	TRBV29-1	TRBJ1-1	.	TGCAGCGTTTTCGCCACCACGGGGACTGAAGCTTTCTTT	CSVFATTGTEAFF
many	TRBV6-1	TRBJ2-7	TRBD2	TGTGCCAGCATCGAGGGGGTAGCGGGAGCTGACGAGCAGTACTTC	CASIEGVAGADEQYF
few	TRBV6-1	TRBJ1-5	.	TGTGCCAGCATGAACCTTTTCGGGCAGCCCCAGCATTTT	CASMNLFGQPQHF
many	TRBV28	TRBJ1-5	.	TGTGCCAGCACCCTAAGCAATCAGCCCCAGCATTTT	CASTLSNQPQHF
many	TRBV7-3	TRBJ1-2	.	TGTGCCAGCAGCCCTTGGGGCTCAGGTGGCTACACCTTC	CASSPWGSGGYTF
many	TRBV2	TRBJ2-7	TRBD2	TGTGCCAGCAACGAGCGGGAGACTGGCGAGCAGTACTTC	CASNERETGEQYF
many	TRBV7-9	TRBJ2-2	TRBD1	TGTGCCAGCAGCCCACAGGGGACCTTGAACACCGGGGAGCTGTTTTTT	CASSPQGTLNTGELFF
many	TRBV2	TRBJ2-6	.	TGTGCCAGGTCTAGTTCTGGGGCCAACGTCCTGACTTTC	CARSSSGANVLTF
few	TRBV4-1	TRBJ2-3	.	TGCGCCAGCAGCCAAGGGTTTCAAGCAGGGGCCCAAACGCAGTATTTT	CASSQGFQAGAQTQYF
few	TRBV19	TRBJ2-7	TRBD1	TGTGCCAGTAGTATAGGGGGACAGGGGAAGTACGAGCAGTACTTC	CASSIGGQGKYEQYF
many	TRBV7-2	TRBJ2-2	TRBD2	TGTGCCAGCAGCTTCACTAGCGGGAGTTATACCGGGGAGCTGTTTTTT	CASSFTSGSYTGELFF
.	TRBV4-2	TRBJ2-7	.	TGTGCCAGCAGCCAAGAGGTGGGCTCTTCCTACGAGCAGTACTTC	CASSQEVGSSYEQYF
few	TRBV30	TRBJ2-1	.	TGTGCCTGGAGCTCCGTTTACGGTGAGCAGTTCTTC	CAWSSVYGEQFF
few	TRBV6-1	TRBJ2-5	.	TGTGCCGGTAACAGGGGAGGGCAAGAGACCCAGTACTTC	CAGNRGGQETQYF
.	TRBV20-1	TRBJ2-2	.	TGCAGTGCTGGAATCCAAAGTGGCACCGGGGAGCTGTTTTTT	CSAGIQSGTGELFF
few	TRBV19	TRBJ1-2	.	TGTGCCAGCCGTTTAGGACAGTGGTCTAACTATGGCTACACCTTC	CASRLGQWSNYGYTF
.	TRBV27	TRBJ1-1	TRBD1	TGTGCCAGCAGTATTTACAGGGGCACTGAAGCTTTCTTT	CASSIYRGTEAFF
many	TRBV6-1	TRBJ2-5	TRBD2	TGTGCCAGCAGTCTAGCGGTCAGTCAAGAGACCCAGTACTTC	CASSLAVSQETQYF